The 15 T cell receptor beta chains below all came from one sample that was sequenced in a study of control samples from healthy donors and cancer patients. Clones were read by immunoSEQ multiplex PCR, and TCRdb kept only the in-frame ones, dropping some. The data contain approximately 100,000 clones, roughly 89% of them seen just once; the ten biggest clones take up under 20%. Sequenced: PBMCs. The receptor set was obtained from a man in his sixties with lung cancer.

The J gene is TRBJ1-5, the V gene TRBV9; possibly TRBD1 for D (6 bases). Trimming stripped 4 bases from V and 5 bases from J, with 16 bases between. Germline-derived CDR1 and CDR2 are SGDLS and YYNGEE. The CDR3 covers 15 residues. CDR3 DNA sequence: TGTGCCAGCAGCCCGCGGGGGCGGATTGATCAGCCCCAGCATTTT. It codes for CASSPRGRIDQPQHF.

This chain joins TRBV24-1 and TRBJ2-2, with 8 bases identical to TRBD1. The V and J ends lost 5 bases and 7 bases, in that order; junction bases with no gene match: 17. Per the germline V gene, CDR1 is KGHDR and CDR2 is SFDVKD. The CDR3 extends over 18 amino acids. CDR3 nucleotides: TGTGCCACCAGTGTCCATTTTGCCCAGGGGGCGCAGGGCGGGGAGCTGTTTTTT. Protein sequence: CATSVHFAQGAQGGELFF.

In nucleotides, the CDR3 is TGTGCCCAAGGGGACAGCTATAATTCACCCCTCCACTTT. Translating it yields CAQGDSYNSPLHF. The chain carries TRBV5-4 and TRBJ1-6, with 7 bases that match TRBD1. Trimming removed 10 bases from V and 3 bases from J; junction bases left unmatched: 4. This CDR3 has 13 residues. Per germline, CDR1 SGHNT and CDR2 YYREEE (reference sequence).

This clone was seen only a few times. The chain combines TRBV7-3 with TRBJ2-1, with no clear D. This CDR3 is built from 14 residues. Trimming removed 5 bases at V and 4 bases at J, with 12 bases between. Germline CDR1 and CDR2: SGHTA and FQGTGA. CDR3 residues: CASSREAAYNEQFF. CDR3 nucleotides: TGTGCCAGCAGCCGTGAGGCGGCATACAATGAGCAGTTCTTC.

The chain has TRBV6-5 and TRBJ2-3, with D hard to call. Germline CDR1 is MNHEY and CDR2 is SVGAGI. This CDR3 has 14 residues. Trimming shortened V by 0 bases and J by 9 bases, and 13 bases separated the two germline ends. The CDR3 coding sequence is TGTGCCAGCAGTTACTCATCGTCGGTGAGCACGCAGTATTTT. It encodes CASSYSSSVSTQYF.

As regards this clone: The sample contains more than one DNA sequence encoding this CDR3. CDR3 DNA: TGCGCCAGCAGCTTGACCGTGAACACTGAAGCTTTCTTT. This translates into CASSLTVNTEAFF. The V call is TRBV5-1, the J call TRBJ1-1; D uncertain. V lost 1 base to trimming and J lost 0 bases, with 4 bases between them. Per the germline V gene, CDR1 is SGHRS and CDR2 is YFSETQ. The CDR3 is 13 residues long.

The J gene is TRBJ1-1, the V gene TRBV5-8; the match to TRBD1 covers 11 bases. V lost 5 bases, J lost 5 bases, and 8 bases stayed unmatched. The germline V gene has CDR1 SGHTS and CDR2 YDEGEE. This CDR3 is 15 amino acids long. The CDR3 DNA is TGTGCCAGCAGGACCGGGACAGGGGGAGAAACTGAAGCTTTCTTT. Protein sequence: CASRTGTGGETEAFF.

The V call is TRBV9, the J call TRBJ1-2; D gene unclear. There are 15 residues in the CDR3. V was trimmed by 4 bases and J by 0 bases, leaving 13 bases between them. Germline values: CDR1 SGDLS, CDR2 YYNGEE. The CDR3 loop reads CASSPYLDPNYGYTF. DNA for the CDR3: TGTGCCAGCAGCCCCTATCTTGATCCTAACTATGGCTACACCTTC.

The table lists this clone with a count of one. The chain links TRBV27 to TRBJ1-3, with a possible D match to TRBD1 (6 bases). V was clipped by 6 bases and J by 0 bases, with 15 bases between them. CDR1 and CDR2 from the germline V gene are MNHEY and SMNVEV (reference sequence). This CDR3 has 16 amino acids. In DNA, the CDR3 is TGTGCCAGCAGACCTGACAGGTTTACCTCTGGAAACACCATATATTTT. It codes for CASRPDRFTSGNTIYF.

Comment on this clone: The same CDR3 can be traced to other DNA sequences in this sample. The J gene is TRBJ1-2, the V gene TRBV5-1; 9 bases are shared with TRBD1. This CDR3 spans 14 amino acids. V shed 3 bases and J 2 bases; nucleotides not matched to a gene: 2. Germline CDR1 SGHRS, CDR2 YFSETQ. The CDR3 DNA is TGCGCCAGCAGCTCGACAGGGGGGAACTATGGCTACACCTTC. Translated, it gives CASSSTGGNYGYTF.

The rearrangement uses TRBV7-3 and TRBJ1-6, with D perhaps TRBD1 (6 bases). CDR3 length: 14 residues. The ends were cut back, 5 bases at V and 7 bases at J, with 12 bases in the middle. Germline V gene sequence: CDR1 SGHTA, CDR2 FQGTGA. CDR3 sequence (DNA): TGTGCCAGCAGCGCCACAGGGTCGAATTCACCCCTCCACTTT. It codes for CASSATGSNSPLHF.

The chain employs TRBV11-2 and TRBJ1-2; D is perhaps TRBD1 (5 bases). Germline V lookup: CDR1 SGHAT, CDR2 FQNNGV. The CDR3 runs to 15 residues. Deletions cut 7 bases from V and 0 bases from J, with 15 bases between. In DNA, the CDR3 is TGTGCCAGCACTTTATTGGGGGGTCCTAACTATGGCTACACCTTC. Its protein product is CASTLLGGPNYGYTF.

J is TRBJ1-2 and V is TRBV4-1; a weak D match, TRBD1 (6 bases). The CDR3 contains 14 residues. Germline values: CDR1 MGHRA, CDR2 YSYEKL. V dropped 6 bases and J dropped 4 bases, with 15 bases sitting between them. This chain's CDR3 is CASRRAGEVYGYTF. CDR3 bases: TGCGCCAGCAGGAGGGCAGGGGAGGTCTATGGCTACACCTTC.

V gene TRBV5-1 combines with J gene TRBJ1-1, with D unclear. Trimming took off 0 bases at V and 3 bases at J, with 9 bases between the two ends. The V gene's germline CDR1 is SGHRS and CDR2 YFSETQ. CDR3 length equals 14 residues. CDR3 nucleotides: TGCGCCAGCAGCTTGGTGGGTCAGCACACTGAAGCTTTCTTT. Its translation: CASSLVGQHTEAFF.

This chain joins TRBV24-1 and TRBJ1-2; D not certain. Germline V CDR1 and CDR2: KGHDR, SFDVKD. V lost 4 bases and J 8 bases, leaving 16 bases between the germline ends. This CDR3 contains 14 residues. This CDR3 reads CATSDPTRTMGYTF. Here the CDR3 DNA reads TGTGCCACCAGTGACCCTACAAGGACTATGGGCTACACCTTC.